This TCR beta chain was identified in a study of Ad26.COV2.S vaccination and SARS-CoV-2 variants. Study in general: Donor was assigned to the Ad26.COV2.S arm of trial COV1001. Whole-study findings and limits: In vaccinated individuals, spike-specific CD8+ and CD4+ T cell responses reportedly displayed substantial breadth. Placebo and vaccine recipients had non-spike TCR breadth that was similar. Vaccinees showed greater spike-specific TCR breadth than placebo recipients.

The treatment: roughly 20 received Ad26.COV2.S at low or high dose, single or two shots; 5 received placebo; per-sample allocation not given. Samples analyzed were those drawn on day 63 after the first vaccine or placebo injection. The germline gives CDR1 MNHNY, CDR2 SVGAGI (reference sequence). The CDR3 totals 14 residues. Trimming cost V 6 bases and J 5 bases; bases outside gene matches: 6. Only in-frame clones appear in the TCRdb table, and some are missing; sequencing was by immunoSEQ multiplex PCR. The sample has 300,000 to 400,000 clones; about nine tenths are singletons. This clone has just a few counts. Its target is unknown.

The sequence was obtained from a person between 18 and 60 years old who received the Ad26.COV2.S COVID-19 vaccine or a placebo. The material sequenced was peripheral blood, taken in a trial of Ad26.COV2.S vaccine versus placebo. This chain uses TRBV6-6 with TRBJ1-1, with 10 bases matching TRBD1. CDR3 sequence (DNA): TGTGCCAGCAGCACCGGGACAGGGGTTACTGAAGCTTTCTTT. Its protein is CASSTGTGVTEAFF.